This T cell receptor beta chain comes out of a study of T-cell reconstitution after alpha-beta-depleted transplantation in children. The length of the CDR3 is 14 residues. Trimming took off 6 bases at V and 8 bases at J, with 16 bases between the two ends. A TCRbeta library incorporating unique molecular identifiers was prepared. TCRdb fed the PCR reads into MiXCR, producing one record per CDR3 protein. This sample has some 520,000 distinct CDR3 sequences; 32% occur once, and the top ten carry around 2.4%. The sample here was PBMCs from the stem cell graft donor, taken from the stem cell graft. The genes are TRBV12-3 or TRBV12-4 and TRBJ1-4; TRBD1 might be the D (6 bases). This TCR was sampled from a human donor who donated a stem cell graft to a child with aplastic anemia. The CDR3 loop reads CASSWGAIGEKLFF. CDR3 sequence (DNA): TGTGCCAGCAGCTGGGGGGCAATAGGGGAAAAACTGTTTTTT.